The clone carrying this T cell receptor beta chain was seen repeatedly, ten times or more. Building of the TCR beta libraries involved iRepertoire HTBI primers and Arm-PCR of CDR3 regions. TCRdb re-called the multiplex PCR reads through MiXCR, storing one row per CDR3 protein. Seen here are about 460,000 distinct CDR3 sequences, approximately 15% observed once, and the top ten hold approximately 17%. The data are from a study of regulatory T cells in long-lasting Graves disease. The time point denotes: newly diagnosed GD, antithyroid drugs for less than 3 months. With RNA extracted from PBMCs as input, the TCR library was made. This CDR3 has 15 residues. V was cut by 2 bases and J by 1 base, with 11 bases left in between. From germline, CDR1 is MNHEY and CDR2 SMNVEV (reference sequence). The data also belong to a second study, concerning T cells in Graves' hyperthyroidism and ophthalmopathy. Per that paper: The HTBI primer set was used in a first-round RT-PCR of the TCR CDR3.

This clonotype was obtained from a woman aged 50 to 60 with Graves disease. The chain couples TRBV27 to TRBJ1-1, with D possibly being TRBD1 (5 bases). The sample in question was peripheral blood mononuclear cells (PBMCs), obtained at new diagnosis, from a patient treated with antithyroid drugs. The CDR3 loop is CASSLLGARNTEAFF. The CDR3, as DNA: TGTGCCAGCAGTTTACTTGGGGCGAGGAACACTGAAGCTTTCTTT.